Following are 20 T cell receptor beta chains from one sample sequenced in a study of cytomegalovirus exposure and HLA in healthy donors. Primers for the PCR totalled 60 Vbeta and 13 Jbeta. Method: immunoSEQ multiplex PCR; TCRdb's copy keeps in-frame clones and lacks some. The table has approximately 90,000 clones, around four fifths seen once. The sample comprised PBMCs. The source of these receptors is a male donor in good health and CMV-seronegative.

CDR3 coding DNA: TGTGCCAGCAGCTCCGGGAACTACAATGAGCAGTTCTTC. Its protein product is CASSSGNYNEQFF. The chain employs TRBV7-2 and TRBJ2-1; the D gene is possibly TRBD2 (5 bases). Looked up from germline, CDR1 is SGHTA and CDR2 is FQGNSA. The V gene lost 4 bases and the J gene lost 3 bases, with 7 bases spanning the gap. The CDR3 consists of 13 residues.

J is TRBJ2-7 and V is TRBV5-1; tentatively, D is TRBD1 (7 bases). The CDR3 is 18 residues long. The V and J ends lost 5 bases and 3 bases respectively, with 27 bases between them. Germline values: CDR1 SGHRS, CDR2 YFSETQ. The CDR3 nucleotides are TGCGCCAGCAGGTCGTCGATTGGGCAGGGGGGTCGGGTCTACGAGCAGTACTTC. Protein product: CASRSSIGQGGRVYEQYF.

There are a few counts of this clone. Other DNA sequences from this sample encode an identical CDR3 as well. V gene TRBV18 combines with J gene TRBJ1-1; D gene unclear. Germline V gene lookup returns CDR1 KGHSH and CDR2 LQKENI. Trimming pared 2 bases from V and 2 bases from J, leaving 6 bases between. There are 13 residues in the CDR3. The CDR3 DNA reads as TGTGCCAGCTCACCAAACAGAAACACTGAAGCTTTCTTT. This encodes CASSPNRNTEAFF.

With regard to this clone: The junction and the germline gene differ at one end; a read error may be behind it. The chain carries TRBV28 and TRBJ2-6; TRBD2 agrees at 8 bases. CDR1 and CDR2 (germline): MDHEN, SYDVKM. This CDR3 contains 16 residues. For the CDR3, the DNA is TGTGCCAGCACGGGGCGGGAGGTCTCTGGGGCCAACGGCCTGACTTTC. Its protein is CASTGREVSGANGLTF.

The CDR3 region is CASSDKGQGNSPLHF. In DNA form, the CDR3 reads TGTGCCAGCAGTGATAAGGGACAGGGGAATTCACCCCTCCACTTT. The chain is built from TRBV6-4 and TRBJ1-6, with 10 positions matching TRBD1. Germline V CDR1 and CDR2: MRHNA, SNTAGT. The ends lost 3 bases at V and 7 bases at J; junction bases unmatched: 3. This CDR3 has 15 residues.

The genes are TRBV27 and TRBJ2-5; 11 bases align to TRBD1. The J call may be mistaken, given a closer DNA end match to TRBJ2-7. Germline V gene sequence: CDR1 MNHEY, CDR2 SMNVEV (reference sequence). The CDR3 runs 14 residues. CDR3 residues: CARSAGTGGYEQYF. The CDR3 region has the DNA TGTGCCAGGTCGGCCGGGACAGGGGGCTACGAGCAGTACTTC.

The CDR3 protein is CASIGTVGVYTF. The CDR3 DNA reads TGTGCCAGCATAGGAACAGTCGGGGTCTACACCTTC. V usage is TRBV6-5 and J usage is TRBJ1-2; D is ambiguous. The CDR3 totals 12 residues. The V end was cut by 7 bases, the J end by 10 bases, with 16 bases between. Germline V lookup: CDR1 MNHEY, CDR2 SVGAGI.

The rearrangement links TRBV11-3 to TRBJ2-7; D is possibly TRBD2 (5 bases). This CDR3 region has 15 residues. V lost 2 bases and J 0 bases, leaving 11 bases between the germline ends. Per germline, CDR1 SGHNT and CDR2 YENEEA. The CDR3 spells CASSLRRGISYEQYF. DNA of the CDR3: TGTGCCAGCAGCTTACGTCGGGGAATCTCCTACGAGCAGTACTTC.

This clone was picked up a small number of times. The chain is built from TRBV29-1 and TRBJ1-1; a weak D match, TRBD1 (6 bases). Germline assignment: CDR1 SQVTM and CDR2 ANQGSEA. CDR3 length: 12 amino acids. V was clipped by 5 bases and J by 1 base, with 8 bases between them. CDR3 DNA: TGCAGCGTTCTGGACAGGAACACTGAAGCTTTCTTT. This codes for CSVLDRNTEAFF.

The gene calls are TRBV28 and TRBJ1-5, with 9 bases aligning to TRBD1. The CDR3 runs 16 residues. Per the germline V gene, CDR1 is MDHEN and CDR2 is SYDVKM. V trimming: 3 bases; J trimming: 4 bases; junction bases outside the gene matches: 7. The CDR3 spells CASSFRYRGRNQPQHF. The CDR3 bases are TGTGCCAGCAGTTTCCGCTACAGGGGGCGGAATCAGCCCCAGCATTTT.

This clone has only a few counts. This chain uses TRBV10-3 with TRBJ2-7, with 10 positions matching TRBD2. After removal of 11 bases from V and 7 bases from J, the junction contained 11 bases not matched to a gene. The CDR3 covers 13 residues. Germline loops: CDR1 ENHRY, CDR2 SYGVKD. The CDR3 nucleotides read TGTGCCGTCGGGACTAGCGCTTCTGAAGAGCAGTACTTC. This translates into CAVGTSASEEQYF.

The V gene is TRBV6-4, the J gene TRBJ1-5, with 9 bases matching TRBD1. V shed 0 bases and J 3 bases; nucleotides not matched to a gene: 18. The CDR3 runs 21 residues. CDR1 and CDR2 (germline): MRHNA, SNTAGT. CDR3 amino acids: CASSDSKGQGGVGSFNQPQHF. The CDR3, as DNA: TGTGCCAGCAGTGACTCGAAGGGACAGGGAGGAGTGGGGAGCTTCAATCAGCCCCAGCATTTT.

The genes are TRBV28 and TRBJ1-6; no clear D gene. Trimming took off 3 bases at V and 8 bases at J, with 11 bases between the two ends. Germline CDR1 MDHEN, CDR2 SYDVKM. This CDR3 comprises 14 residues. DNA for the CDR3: TGTGCCAGCAGTTTTAATCCCCTAGATTCACCCCTCCACTTT. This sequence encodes CASSFNPLDSPLHF.

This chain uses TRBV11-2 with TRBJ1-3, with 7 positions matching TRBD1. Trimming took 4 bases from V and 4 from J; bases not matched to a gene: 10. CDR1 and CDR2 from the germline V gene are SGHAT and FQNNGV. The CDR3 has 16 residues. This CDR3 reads CASSSAITGAGNTIYF. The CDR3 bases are TGTGCCAGCAGCTCCGCGATAACAGGGGCAGGAAACACCATATATTTT.

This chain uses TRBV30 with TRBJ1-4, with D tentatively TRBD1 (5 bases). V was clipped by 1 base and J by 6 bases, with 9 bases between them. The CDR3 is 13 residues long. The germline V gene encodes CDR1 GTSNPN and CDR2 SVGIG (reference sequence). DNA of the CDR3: TGTGCCTGGAGTGCCAGGGTTGATGAAAAACTGTTTTTT. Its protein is CAWSARVDEKLFF.

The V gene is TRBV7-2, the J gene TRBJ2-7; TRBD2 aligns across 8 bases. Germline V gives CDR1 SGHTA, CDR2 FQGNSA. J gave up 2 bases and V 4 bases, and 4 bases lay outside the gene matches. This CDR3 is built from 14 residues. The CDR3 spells CASSSSGRTYEQYF. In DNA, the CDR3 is TGTGCCAGCAGCTCTAGCGGGCGTACCTACGAGCAGTACTTC.

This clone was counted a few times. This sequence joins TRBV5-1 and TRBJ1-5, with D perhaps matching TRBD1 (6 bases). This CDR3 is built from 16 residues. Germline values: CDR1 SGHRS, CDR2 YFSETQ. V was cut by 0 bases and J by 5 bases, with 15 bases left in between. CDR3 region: CASSLAWTEGHQPQHF. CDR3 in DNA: TGCGCCAGCAGCTTGGCCTGGACAGAAGGTCATCAGCCCCAGCATTTT.

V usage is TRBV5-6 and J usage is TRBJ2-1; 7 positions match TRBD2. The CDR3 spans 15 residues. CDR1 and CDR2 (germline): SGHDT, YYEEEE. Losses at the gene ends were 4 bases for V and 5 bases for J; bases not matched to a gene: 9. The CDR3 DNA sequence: TGTGCCAGCAGCCCAGACAAAGCGGGGAACAATGAGCAGTTCTTC. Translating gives CASSPDKAGNNEQFF.

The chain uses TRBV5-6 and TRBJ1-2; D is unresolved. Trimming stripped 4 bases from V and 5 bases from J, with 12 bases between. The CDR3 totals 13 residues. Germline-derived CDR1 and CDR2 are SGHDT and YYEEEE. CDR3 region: CASSREGGYGYTF. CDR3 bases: TGTGCCAGCAGCCGTGAAGGAGGGTATGGCTACACCTTC. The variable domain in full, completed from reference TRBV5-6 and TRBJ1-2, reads DAGVTQSPTHLIKTRGQQVTLRCSPKSGHDTVSWYQQALGQGPQFIFQYYEEEERQRGNFPDRFSGHQFPNYSSELNVNALLLGDSALYLCASSREGGYGYTFGSGTRLTVV.

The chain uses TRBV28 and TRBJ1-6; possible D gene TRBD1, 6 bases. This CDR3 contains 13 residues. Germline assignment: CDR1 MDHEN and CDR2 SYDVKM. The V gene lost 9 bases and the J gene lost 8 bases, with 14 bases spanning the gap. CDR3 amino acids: CASGGRTDSPLHF. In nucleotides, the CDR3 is TGTGCCAGTGGGGGCAGGACCGATTCACCCCTCCACTTT.